The present entry profiles one T cell receptor (beta chain) with its context. Its antigen is unidentified. The ends lost 4 bases at V and 6 bases at J; junction bases unmatched: 9. CDR1 SGHTA and CDR2 FQGNSA come from the germline V gene. CDR3 length: 14 amino acids. Assay: immunoSEQ multiplex PCR; the TCRdb copy retains only in-frame clones and omits some. This sample has roughly 1,100,000 clones, with about 70% found just once. CD4+ cells underwent separation, giving CD45RA+ naive and CD45RA-negative memory subsets. These data belong to a study of shared clonotypes between healthy human individuals. The study's findings and limits: For sorted subsets, rarefaction showed incomplete sequencing despite large depth. Clonotype sharing among donors likely depends on sequencing depth.

This chain uses TRBV7-2 with TRBJ2-7; 7 bases align to TRBD2. This clonotype was obtained from a man in his late teens or twenties in good health. Sequencing was done on a sample of memory CD4+ T cells sorted from blood. Subset meaning: CD45RA-negative fraction. The CDR3 reads CASSSEGRGGEQYF. CDR3 sequence (DNA): TGTGCCAGCAGCTCAGAGGGTCGCGGGGGCGAGCAGTACTTC.